The rows below give T cell receptor beta chains drawn from one sample of a study of shared clonotypes between healthy human individuals. Profiling relied on immunoSEQ multiplex PCR, and the TCRdb table lists in-frame clones only, not all of them. The sample has roughly 2.1 million clones; 85% to 95% are singletons. Sequenced sample: naive CD8+ T cells from PBMCs. The receptors originated from a man in his late teens or twenties in good health. Some clones in this sample may be carry-over from other donors' samples. The CDR3 runs from the conserved cysteine through the conserved F or W. Fields, in order: clone size, V gene, D gene, J gene, CDR3 length, CDR3 DNA, CDR3 protein. A D gene is named only where the DNA matches it firmly. The listing skips clone size in some rows; elsewhere it reads once, few, many or a size class.

.	TRBV4-1	.	TRBJ2-5	14	TGCGCCAGCAGCCTTCCGACGGAACAAGAGACCCAGTACTTC	CASSLPTEQETQYF
.	TRBV7-2	.	TRBJ2-7	11	TGTGCCAGCAGCTTAGCAGGGGAGCAGTACTTC	CASSLAGEQYF
.	TRBV10-1	.	TRBJ2-3	16	TGCGCCAGCAGTGTGGGCAGCGGAAGGAGCACAGATACGCAGTATTTT	CASSVGSGRSTDTQYF
.	TRBV14	.	TRBJ2-2	17	TGTGCCAGCAGCCAAGATCGGGTGCTAGCTAACACCGGGGAGCTGTTTTTT	CASSQDRVLANTGELFF
.	TRBV6-1	.	TRBJ2-7	13	TGTGCCAGCAGTGAACAGGTGTTGTACGAGCAGTACTTC	CASSEQVLYEQYF
once	TRBV10-3	.	TRBJ1-2	15	TGTGCCATCAGAACATGGGACTCGCCTGGGGATGGCTACACCTTC	CAIRTWDSPGDGYTF
.	TRBV11-3	.	TRBJ2-1	15	TGTGCCAGCAGCCCCCGAACCGGGGCCTCCAATGAGCAGTTCTTC	CASSPRTGASNEQFF
once	TRBV10-3	TRBD1	TRBJ1-5	14	TGTGCCATCAGTAGACAGGGGAGGTCACAGCCCCAGCATTTT	CAISRQGRSQPQHF
once	TRBV11-2	.	TRBJ2-3	12	TGTGCCAGCAGCTCCCTCACAGATACGCAGTATTTT	CASSSLTDTQYF
.	TRBV29-1	.	TRBJ1-2	13	TGCAGCGTTGTACTACCGACAGTCCGGGGCTACACCTTC	CSVVLPTVRGYTF
.	TRBV14	.	TRBJ1-5	16	TGTGCCAGCAGCCAACTGGCGGGTTCGAAGGATCAGCCCCAGCATTTT	CASSQLAGSKDQPQHF
once	TRBV7-2	.	TRBJ1-4	16	TGTGCCAGCAGCTCGGGATTACGGGCAACTAATGAAAAACTGTTTTTT	CASSSGLRATNEKLFF
.	TRBV7-9	.	TRBJ2-3	12	TGTGCCAGCAGCTTCGGCACAGATACGCAGTATTTT	CASSFGTDTQYF
.	TRBV9	.	TRBJ2-2	15	TGTGCCAGCAGCCAGGGGAACCGAGACACCGGGGAGCTGTTTTTT	CASSQGNRDTGELFF
.	TRBV5-1	TRBD2	TRBJ2-2	15	TGCGCCAGCAGTCGGACTAGCGGGCGAACCGGGGAGCTGTTTTTT	CASSRTSGRTGELFF
few	TRBV9	.	TRBJ1-2	16	TGTGCCAGCAGCGAGGGCCGCAGGGCGACCTTAGATGGCTACACCTTC	CASSEGRRATLDGYTF
.	TRBV6-5	.	TRBJ2-7	15	TGTGCCAGCAGGGCTCAGGACACCTACTCCTACGAGCAGTACTTC	CASRAQDTYSYEQYF
.	TRBV28	.	TRBJ1-5	15	TGTGCCAGCAGTTTAGGGAGGGAGGGAAATCAGCCCCAGCATTTT	CASSLGREGNQPQHF
.	TRBV28	.	TRBJ1-1	15	TGTGCCAGCAGATCAGTAGAGGGGCCGAACACTGAAGCTTTCTTT	CASRSVEGPNTEAFF